The clone carrying this TCR beta chain was observed a few times. Its target is unknown. This entry belongs to a study of T cell repertoires in cytomegalovirus infection. Study-level background: Both a matching HLA type and CMV infection were indicated by public TCR beta signatures.

CDR1 and CDR2 from the germline V gene are DFQATT and SNEGSKA (reference sequence). The V gene lost 3 bases and the J gene lost 1 base, with 18 bases spanning the gap. This CDR3 contains 16 residues. Study-wide results and limits: Individuals carrying CMV plus the relevant HLA were identified by cumulative frequency of public TCR beta families. There were HLA-C-restricted CMV-specific TCR beta clonotypes dominating the ex vivo response.

TCRdb fed the reads into MiXCR, producing one record per CDR3 protein. The sample includes 250,000 to 300,000 distinct CDR3 sequences, about an eighth of them seen just once. Sequenced material: PBMCs. The chain carries TRBV20-1 and TRBJ1-1, with D possibly matching TRBD1 (5 bases). The receptor's source is a human donor in good health (CMV status not recorded). Some clones in this sample may be carry-over from other donors' samples. The CDR3 coding sequence is TGCAGTGCTAGGGAGTCGTACGGGGGTTCGAACACTGAAGCTTTCTTT. Its protein product is CSARESYGGSNTEAFF.